This TCR beta chain comes out of a study of T cell responses to AZD1222 COVID-19 vaccine. Whole-study results and caveats: Epitopes outside B.1.351 and B.1.1.7 mutated regions reportedly drew nearly half of spike TCRs.

The CDR3 consists of 11 residues. Germline V lookup: CDR1 SGHRS, CDR2 YFSETQ. V lost 2 bases, J lost 1 base, and 0 bases lay in between. Profiling relied on immunoSEQ multiplex PCR, and the TCRdb table lists in-frame clones only, not all of them. The sample yields fewer than 200,000 clones, approximately 86% seen once. In the case of this clone: Its matching antigen is unknown. Other DNA sequences in the sample encode the same CDR3.

The chain recombines TRBV5-1 with TRBJ2-5; D gene unclear. The source is an adult in good health. The specimen comprised peripheral blood, sampled on day 0 of AZD1222 vaccination. DNA for the CDR3: TGCGCCAGCAGCTTCCAAGAGACCCAGTACTTC. This gives the protein CASSFQETQYF.